This T cell receptor (beta chain) was observed in a study of T cell repertoires in cytomegalovirus infection. Study background: It was the public TCR beta signatures that indicated both CMV infection and matching HLA type. Overall study findings and caveats: Accumulated public TCR beta family frequency recognized individuals carrying CMV together with the relevant HLA. The study found HLA-C-restricted CMV-specific TCR beta clonotypes dominating the ex vivo response.

Points on this clonotype: The antigen is unknown.

MiXCR, applied by TCRdb to the reads, yields one record per CDR3 protein. The sample has some 97,000 distinct CDR3 sequences; less than 25% are singletons. Trimming took 5 bases from V and 0 from J, leaving 13 bases between them. Germline lookup yields CDR1 MNHEY and CDR2 SVGEGT. This CDR3 has 16 amino acids. The genes are TRBV6-2 or TRBV6-3 and TRBJ1-4; a weak D match, TRBD1 (5 bases). The TCR originated in a human donor in good health (CMV status not recorded). Some clones in this sample may be carry-over from other donors' samples. The sequencing input was CD8+ T cells from PBMCs. The chain's CDR3 is CASSLLGQATNEKLFF. CDR3 in DNA: TGTGCCAGCAGTCTCCTCGGACAAGCAACTAATGAAAAACTGTTTTTT.